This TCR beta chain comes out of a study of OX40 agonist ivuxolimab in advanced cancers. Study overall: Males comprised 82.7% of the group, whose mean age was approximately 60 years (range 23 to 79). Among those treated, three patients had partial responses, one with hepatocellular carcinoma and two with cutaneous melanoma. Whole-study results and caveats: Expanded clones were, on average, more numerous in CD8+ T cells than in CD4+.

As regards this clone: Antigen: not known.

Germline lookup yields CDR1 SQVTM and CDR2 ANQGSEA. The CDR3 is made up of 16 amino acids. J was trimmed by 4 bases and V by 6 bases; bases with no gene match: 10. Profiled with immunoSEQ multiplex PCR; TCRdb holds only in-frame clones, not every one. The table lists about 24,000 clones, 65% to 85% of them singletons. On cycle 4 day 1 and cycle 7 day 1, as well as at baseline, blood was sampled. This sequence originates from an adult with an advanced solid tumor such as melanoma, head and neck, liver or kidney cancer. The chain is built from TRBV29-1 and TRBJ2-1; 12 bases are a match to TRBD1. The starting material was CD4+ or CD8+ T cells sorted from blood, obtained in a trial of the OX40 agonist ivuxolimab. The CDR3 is CSVGTGGVSLYNEQFF. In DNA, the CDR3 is TGCAGCGTGGGGACAGGGGGCGTCTCTTTATACAATGAGCAGTTCTTC.